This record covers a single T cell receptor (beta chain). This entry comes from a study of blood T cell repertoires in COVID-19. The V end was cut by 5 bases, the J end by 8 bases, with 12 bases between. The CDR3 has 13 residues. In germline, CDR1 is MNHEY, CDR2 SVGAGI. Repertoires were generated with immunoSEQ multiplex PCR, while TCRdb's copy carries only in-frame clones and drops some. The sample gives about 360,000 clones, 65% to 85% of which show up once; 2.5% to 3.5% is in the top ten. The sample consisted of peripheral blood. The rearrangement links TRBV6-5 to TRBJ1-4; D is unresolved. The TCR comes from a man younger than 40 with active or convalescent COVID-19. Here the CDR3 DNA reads TGTGCCAGCAGTATGGGTCTAGAAGAAAAACTGTTTTTT. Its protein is CASSMGLEEKLFF.